These 28 T cell receptor beta chains originate from one sample sequenced in a study of spatial heterogeneity in lung cancer. Using its own MiXCR run on the 5' RACE reads, TCRdb lists one record per CDR3 protein. Of roughly 13,000 distinct CDR3 sequences in the sample, 3.9% were seen once. Sample time point: sample taken at primary tumor resection. In each case, whole RNA from tumor, nontumor lung or frozen PBMC was sequenced unsorted. Sequenced here: PBMCs, sampled at surgery. The receptors were gathered from a male donor with early-stage non-small cell lung cancer.

In this sample, this clonotype turned up many times. This beta chain was picked up by a library intended for alpha chains and is off target, so its count carries little meaning. The rearrangement links TRBV15 to TRBJ1-6; the D is unclear. Germline-derived CDR1 and CDR2 are LNHNV and YYDKDF (reference sequence). The CDR3 extends over 17 amino acids. V shed 0 bases and J shed 7 bases, with 16 bases lying between them. In nucleotides, the CDR3 is TGTGCCACCAGCAGAGATTTAGGTATCCAGAGGAATTCACCCCTCCACTTT. Protein product: CATSRDLGIQRNSPLHF.

About this clonotype: A library prepared for alpha chains yielded this beta chain as an off-target read; its size is of little meaning. The CDR3 DNA reads TGTGCCAGCAGTCTGCAGGGAGGCACTGAAGCTTTCTTT. Translated, it gives CASSLQGGTEAFF. The genes are TRBV6-2 or TRBV6-3 and TRBJ1-1, with a possible D match to TRBD1 (5 bases). The germline V gene encodes CDR1 MNHEY and CDR2 SVGEGT. Trimming cost V 5 bases and J 4 bases, with 11 bases left between them. The CDR3 is made up of 13 amino acids.

This clonotype was counted many times. Since it is a stray read in a library aimed at alpha chains, this beta chain has a size that is not meaningful. The V gene is TRBV20-1, the J gene TRBJ2-3, with D unclear. Germline V gene sequence: CDR1 DFQATT, CDR2 SNEGSKA (reference sequence). The CDR3 has 14 residues. The V gene lost 4 bases and the J gene lost 0 bases, with 11 bases spanning the gap. Written as DNA, the CDR3 is TGCAGTGCTAAGGTGGGATCTAGCACAGATACGCAGTATTTT. Translated, it gives CSAKVGSSTDTQYF.

There are many counts of this clonotype. Because the library targeted alpha chains, this beta chain is an off-target read whose size means little. The chain carries TRBV6-5 and TRBJ1-3; D call uncertain. The CDR3 runs to 14 residues. Germline lookup yields CDR1 MNHEY and CDR2 SVGAGI. Trimming left V 6 bases short and J 7 bases short, with 16 bases between. The CDR3 nucleotides read TGTGCCAGCAGCAAATACGTCCCGGGGAACACCATATATTTT. Protein sequence: CASSKYVPGNTIYF.

Points on this clonotype: This beta chain came through as a stray read in a library set up for alpha chains, and its size says little. The rearrangement uses TRBV6-6 and TRBJ2-7; D is possibly TRBD1 (6 bases). Between the trimmed V and J ends, which lost 6 bases and 5 bases, there was a span of 11 bases. This CDR3 region has 12 residues. Germline values: CDR1 MNHNY, CDR2 SVGAGI (reference sequence). The CDR3: CASRLDRNEQYF. In DNA, the CDR3 is TGTGCCAGCAGACTAGACAGGAACGAGCAGTACTTC.

This clonotype was counted a few times. Within a library made for alpha chains, this beta chain is off target, and its count is uninformative. In DNA form, the CDR3 reads TGTGCCAGCAGCTTAGTGCCCGAGACCCAGTACTTC. As protein: CASSLVPETQYF. The chain carries TRBV7-6 and TRBJ2-5; the D is unclear. Germline loops: CDR1 SGHVS, CDR2 FNYEAQ. V lost 1 base to trimming and J lost 5 bases, with 5 bases between them. The CDR3 has 12 residues.

This clonotype was seen repeatedly, ten times or more. Being off target in a library aimed at alpha chains, this beta chain has a size of little meaning. The rearrangement uses TRBV4-3 and TRBJ2-5; TRBD1 is a possible D gene (6 bases). Germline V lookup: CDR1 LGHNA, CDR2 YSLEER. Trimming removed 1 base at V and 2 bases at J, with 11 bases between. There are 15 residues in the CDR3. The CDR3, as DNA: TGCGCCAGCAGCCAAGGTGTGACAGGTCAAGAGACCCAGTACTTC. Its translation: CASSQGVTGQETQYF.

As regards this clonotype: This beta chain is a stray sequence in a library constructed for alpha chains; its clone size is not meaningful. The V call is TRBV18, the J call TRBJ1-5, with D hard to call. Germline CDR1 and CDR2: KGHSH and LQKENI. The CDR3 loop spans 13 amino acids. The V end was cut by 3 bases, the J end by 1 base, with 4 bases between. CDR3 in amino acids: CASSPGSNQPQHF. In DNA, the CDR3 is TGTGCCAGCTCACCGGGAAGCAATCAGCCCCAGCATTTT.

This clonotype was counted at least ten times. This beta chain represents an off-target read in a library built for alpha chains; its size is of limited meaning. The chain carries TRBV7-2 and TRBJ2-7; 7 bases align to TRBD2. The length of the CDR3 is 15 residues. Germline-derived CDR1 and CDR2 are SGHTA and FQGNSA. The trim removed 1 base at V and 4 bases at J, leaving 7 bases unmatched. CDR3 sequence reads: CASSLVSGTEYEQYF. CDR3 in DNA: TGTGCCAGCAGCTTAGTGAGCGGGACCGAGTACGAGCAGTACTTC.

The table lists this clonotype with a count of one. This beta chain appears as a stray read in a library generated for alpha chains; its size is not informative. The chain employs TRBV28 and TRBJ2-6; D is unclear. The CDR3 length is 13 residues. Germline-derived CDR1 and CDR2 are MDHEN and SYDVKM. Deletions cut 6 bases from V and 1 base from J, with 4 bases between. CDR3 protein: CASRQSGANVLTF. CDR3 nucleotides: TGTGCCAGCAGGCAATCTGGGGCCAACGTCCTGACTTTC.

In this sample, this clonotype is medium-sized. In a library made to pick up alpha chains, this beta chain is a stray read with a size that means little. J is TRBJ2-7 and V is TRBV7-8, with 9 bases lining up with TRBD1. This CDR3 is built from 16 residues. Germline-derived CDR1 and CDR2 are SGHVS and FQNEAQ. V shed 2 bases, J shed 3 bases, and the junction held 8 bases outside the gene matches. The CDR3, as DNA: TGTGCCAGCAGCTTACACCGGGACAGGGCGTACTACGAGCAGTACTTC. It is translated as CASSLHRDRAYYEQYF. Using reference TRBV7-8 and TRBJ2-7 for the parts outside the CDR3, the full variable domain is GAGVSQSPRYKVAKRGQDVALRCDPISGHVSLFWYQQALGQGPEFLTYFQNEAQLDKSGLPSDRFFAERPEGSVSTLKIQRTQQEDSAVYLCASSLHRDRAYYEQYFGPGTRLTVT.

The sample holds many counts of this clonotype. This beta chain slipped into a library made for alpha chains as a stray read, so its size is not meaningful. This chain links TRBV28 with TRBJ1-5, with TRBD1 as a possible D gene (5 bases). Deletions cut 2 bases from V and 8 bases from J, with 22 bases between. CDR3 length equals 17 residues. Looked up from germline, CDR1 is MDHEN and CDR2 is SYDVKM. CDR3 protein: CASSLPVGGGSFEPQHF. CDR3 sequence (DNA): TGTGCCAGCAGTTTACCCGTGGGTGGGGGATCGTTCGAGCCCCAGCATTTT.

At least ten counts were recorded for this clonotype. This beta chain was picked up by a library intended for alpha chains and is off target, so its count carries little meaning. The chain joins TRBV20-1 to TRBJ2-1, with D unresolved. Trimming removed 2 bases from V and 2 bases from J, with 4 bases in between. CDR1 is DFQATT and CDR2 is SNEGSKA in the germline V gene (reference sequence). This CDR3 has 12 amino acids. As DNA, the CDR3 is TGCAGTGCTAGAAAAACCTACAATGAGCAGTTCTTC. It specifies CSARKTYNEQFF.

This clonotype was detected ten times or more. Since the library was made to target alpha chains, this beta chain is a stray read and its abundance is not meaningful. The chain links TRBV15 to TRBJ2-5; D may be TRBD1 or TRBD2 (6 bases each). Deletions cut 0 bases from V and 3 bases from J, with 14 bases between. The CDR3 runs 16 residues. Per the germline V gene, CDR1 is LNHNV and CDR2 is YYDKDF (reference sequence). This chain's CDR3 is CATSREPGAPEETQYF. The CDR3 nucleotides are TGTGCCACCAGCAGAGAACCGGGGGCCCCCGAAGAGACCCAGTACTTC.

This clonotype was seen only a few times. For a library built for alpha chains, this beta chain is a stray read; little rests on its size. CDR3 nucleotides: TGTGCCACCAGTGACCCCGGGACCCCCGGTACAGATACGCAGTATTTT. Residues: CATSDPGTPGTDTQYF. The chain combines TRBV24-1 with TRBJ2-3, with D perhaps matching TRBD1 or TRBD2 (5 bases each). In germline, CDR1 is KGHDR, CDR2 SFDVKD. V gave up 4 bases and J gave up 3 bases, with 16 bases separating them. This CDR3 has 16 amino acids.

This clonotype was detected many times. Because this beta chain is a stray read in a library intended to capture alpha chains, its abundance should not be given much weight. The gene calls are TRBV7-9 and TRBJ1-2, with D uncertain. Germline CDR1 is SEHNR and CDR2 is FQNEAQ (reference sequence). V shed 5 bases and J shed 13 bases, with 20 bases lying between them. The CDR3 has 13 residues. The CDR3 coding sequence is TGTGCCAGCAGCCCGAACCTAGTAGGGTCCCGCACCTTC. Encoded protein: CASSPNLVGSRTF.

At least ten counts were recorded for this clonotype. For a library built for alpha chains, this beta chain is a stray read; little rests on its size. This chain joins TRBV23-1 and TRBJ2-5; D possibly corresponds to TRBD1 (5 bases). TRBV23-1 is noted as an ORF with a role that remains uncertain. CDR3 size: 12 residues. Trimming removed 3 bases at V and 4 bases at J, with 6 bases between. The CDR3 is CASSQGRETQYF. The CDR3 DNA reads TGCGCCAGCAGTCAGGGGCGAGAGACCCAGTACTTC.

This clonotype was found many times. This beta chain came through as a stray read in a library set up for alpha chains, and its size says little. The genes are TRBV9 and TRBJ1-4, with unresolved D. The V and J ends lost 4 bases and 8 bases respectively, with 15 bases between them. CDR1 and CDR2 from the germline V gene are SGDLS and YYNGEE. The CDR3 has 14 residues. The CDR3 is CASSRNPGREKLFF. CDR3 DNA: TGTGCCAGCAGCCGCAACCCGGGCAGGGAAAAACTGTTTTTT.

This clonotype was picked up a small number of times. The library was built for alpha chains, so this beta chain is an off-target read and its size means little. The chain uses TRBV12-3 or TRBV12-4 and TRBJ2-5, with D uncertain. V shed 3 bases and J shed 5 bases, with 10 bases lying between them. The CDR3 covers 13 residues. In nucleotides, the CDR3 is TGTGCCAGCAGTTTTAGCCTTTTTGAGACCCAGTACTTC. Encoded protein: CASSFSLFETQYF.

This clonotype was recorded at least ten times. This beta chain is a stray sequence in a library constructed for alpha chains; its clone size is not meaningful. This chain connects TRBV4-3 to TRBJ2-1; D is tentatively TRBD1 or TRBD2 (5 bases each). CDR1 and CDR2 from the germline V gene are LGHNA and YSLEER. The CDR3 is made up of 16 amino acids. Trimming took 0 bases from V and 0 from J, leaving 9 bases between them. CDR3 DNA sequence: TGCGCCAGCAGCCAAGATTGGGGGAGCTCCTACAATGAGCAGTTCTTC. Residues: CASSQDWGSSYNEQFF.

This clonotype was observed at least ten times. Being off target in a library aimed at alpha chains, this beta chain has a size of little meaning. The chain carries TRBV19 and TRBJ1-1, with D possibly TRBD1 on 5 matching bases. CDR1 and CDR2 (germline): LNHDA, SQIVND (reference sequence). This CDR3 region has 12 residues. V was trimmed by 10 bases and J by 5 bases, leaving 14 bases between them. In DNA, the CDR3 is TGTGCCATCGGGCAGGGAGAAACTGAAGCTTTCTTT. It is translated as CAIGQGETEAFF.

This clonotype was counted many times. This beta chain represents an off-target read in a library built for alpha chains; its size is of limited meaning. V is TRBV24-1 and J is TRBJ1-2, with D unclear. The germline V and J ends were trimmed by 2 bases and 0 bases, with 9 bases remaining between them. This CDR3 region has 15 residues. Germline CDR1 KGHDR, CDR2 SFDVKD. DNA of the CDR3: TGTGCCACCAGTGATTCACAAACCTCTAACTATGGCTACACCTTC. Translation gives CATSDSQTSNYGYTF.

On this clonotype: This beta chain is off target for a library built for alpha chains, so its abundance means little. CDR3 in amino acids: CASSLVRGNEQFF. The CDR3 nucleotides read TGTGCCAGCAGTCTAGTGCGCGGCAATGAGCAGTTCTTC. The gene calls are TRBV27 and TRBJ2-1; D gene uncertain. V gave up 5 bases and J gave up 6 bases, with 11 bases separating them. This CDR3 spans 13 amino acids. CDR1 MNHEY and CDR2 SMNVEV come from the germline V gene (reference sequence).

This clonotype appeared many times. In a library made to pick up alpha chains, this beta chain is a stray read with a size that means little. This chain joins TRBV4-3 and TRBJ1-1, with D possibly TRBD1 on 5 matching bases. Looked up from germline, CDR1 is LGHNA and CDR2 is YSLEER. The V and J ends lost 4 bases and 0 bases respectively, with 12 bases between them. The CDR3 contains 15 residues. This CDR3 reads CASSPVTVMNTEAFF. Written as DNA, the CDR3 is TGCGCCAGCAGCCCGGTGACAGTTATGAACACTGAAGCTTTCTTT.

This clonotype occurred a few times. A much larger clone lies one base from this, so it may be a read error. This beta chain is off target for a library built for alpha chains, so its abundance means little. This chain connects TRBV7-6 to TRBJ2-5, with TRBD2 matching over 12 bases. Looked up from germline, CDR1 is SGHVS and CDR2 is FNYEAQ. This CDR3 has 14 residues. CDR3 DNA: TGTACCAGCAGCTCTGTACTAGCGGGAGGAGCCCAGTACTTC. Protein product: CTSSSVLAGGAQYF.

This clonotype was seen at least ten times. Found in a library prepared for alpha chains, this beta chain is an off-target read, and its abundance has little meaning. This chain links TRBV9 with TRBJ2-7, with D possibly being TRBD1 (5 bases). Trimming shortened V by 1 base and J by 1 base, and 9 bases separated the two germline ends. Germline V gene data show CDR1 as SGDLS and CDR2 as YYNGEE. The CDR3 is made up of 14 amino acids. CDR3 protein: CASSVSSGSYEQYF. CDR3 DNA sequence: TGTGCCAGCAGCGTAAGTTCAGGGTCCTACGAGCAGTACTTC.

This clonotype was seen many times. This beta chain is an unintended read in a library built for alpha chains; its size means little. The CDR3 reads CASSQVWGRELWGANVLTF. CDR3 bases: TGCGCCAGCAGCCAAGTCTGGGGACGGGAGCTGTGGGGGGCCAACGTCCTGACTTTC. J is TRBJ2-6 and V is TRBV4-3; the D gene is possibly TRBD2 (6 bases). Trimming shortened V by 1 base and J by 4 bases, and 20 bases separated the two germline ends. The CDR3 is 19 residues long. Germline-derived CDR1 and CDR2 are LGHNA and YSLEER.

With respect to this clonotype: Within a library made for alpha chains, this beta chain is off target, and its count is uninformative. The chain has TRBV7-9 and TRBJ1-2; possibly TRBD1 for D (5 bases). Germline CDR1 SEHNR, CDR2 FQNEAQ (reference sequence). The CDR3 has 14 amino acids. V shed 1 base and J shed 4 bases, with 10 bases lying between them. CDR3 amino acids: CASSLGGVGYGYTF. CDR3 nucleotides: TGTGCCAGCAGCTTAGGAGGGGTTGGCTATGGCTACACCTTC.